These 32 T cell receptor beta chains originate from one sample sequenced in a study of blood T cell repertoires in COVID-19. The repertoire was sequenced with immunoSEQ multiplex PCR; TCRdb's copy has only in-frame clones and lacks some. This table holds about 160,000 clones, about 85% found once. The sample taken for sequencing was peripheral blood. These receptors came from a man older than 75 with COVID-19, enrolled during active disease.

V and J are TRBV7-2 and TRBJ2-1; 15 nucleotides agree with TRBD2. The CDR3 has 19 amino acids. Germline V gene sequence: CDR1 SGHTA, CDR2 FQGNSA. V lost 5 bases and J lost 0; bases outside the gene matches: 8. The DNA of the CDR3 is TGTGCCAGCAGCCCGGGACTAGCGGGGGGTAGGAGCTCCTACAATGAGCAGTTCTTC. Translation: CASSPGLAGGRSSYNEQFF.

The DNA for the CDR3 is TGTGCCAGCAGCCAAGACTGGACAGGGAGCACTGAAGCTTTCTTT. This gives the protein CASSQDWTGSTEAFF. The chain couples TRBV3-1 (or the pseudogene TRBV3-2) to TRBJ1-1; 8 nucleotides match TRBD1. Trimming took 0 bases from V and 4 from J; bases not matched to a gene: 4. The germline V gene encodes CDR1 LGHDT and CDR2 YNNKEL (reference sequence). The CDR3 has 15 residues.

The J gene is TRBJ2-1, the V gene TRBV23-1; 15 bases match TRBD2. TRBV23-1 is given ORF status, its function remaining uncertain. This CDR3 is built from 18 residues. With 0 bases clipped from V and 7 bases from J, the junction kept 7 bases outside the gene matches. The CDR3 sequence is CASSQSTGTSGGCNEQFF. The CDR3 region has the DNA TGCGCCAGCAGTCAATCGACCGGGACTAGCGGGGGGTGTAATGAGCAGTTCTTC.

The J gene is TRBJ1-2, the V gene TRBV11-3; TRBD1 aligns across 7 bases. J lost 6 bases, V lost 4 bases, and 8 bases had no gene match. The CDR3 has 14 amino acids. Germline CDR1 is SGHNT and CDR2 is YENEEA. This CDR3 is CASSSWDSSNGYTF. The DNA for the CDR3 is TGTGCCAGCAGCTCATGGGACAGTTCAAATGGCTACACCTTC.

CDR3 nucleotide sequence: TGTGCCAGCAGTCGGGGACACGTGAACACTGAAGCTTTCTTT. Its protein is CASSRGHVNTEAFF. The chain carries TRBV6-5 and TRBJ1-1; D might be TRBD1 (6 bases). Germline loops: CDR1 MNHEY, CDR2 SVGAGI. Trimming cost V 5 bases and J 0 bases, with 10 bases left between them. The CDR3 spans 14 residues.

The J gene is TRBJ2-2, the V gene TRBV9; TRBD2 is a possible D gene (6 bases). Germline V CDR1 and CDR2: SGDLS, YYNGEE. V lost 2 bases, J lost 2 bases, and 13 bases lay in between. This CDR3 comprises 16 residues. The CDR3 sequence is CASSVIGGFNTGELFF. Written as DNA, the CDR3 is TGTGCCAGCAGCGTGATCGGGGGATTTAACACCGGGGAGCTGTTTTTT. The full variable domain, its missing parts supplied by reference TRBV9 and TRBJ2-2, is DSGVTQTPKHLITATGQRVTLRCSPRSGDLSVYWYQQSLDQGLQFLIQYYNGEERAKGNILERFSAQQFPDLHSELNLSSLELGDSALYFCASSVIGGFNTGELFFGEGSRLTVL.

The chain links TRBV5-6 to TRBJ1-1; TRBD1 matches 7 bases. V lost 2 bases, J lost 6 bases, and 7 bases stayed unmatched. The CDR3 contains 14 residues. Germline lookup yields CDR1 SGHDT and CDR2 YYEEEE. CDR3 protein: CASSFRQGSPEAFF. CDR3 DNA sequence: TGTGCCAGCAGCTTCCGACAGGGAAGCCCTGAAGCTTTCTTT. Supplemented by reference TRBV5-6 and TRBJ1-1, the full variable domain reads DAGVTQSPTHLIKTRGQQVTLRCSPKSGHDTVSWYQQALGQGPQFIFQYYEEEERQRGNFPDRFSGHQFPNYSSELNVNALLLGDSALYLCASSFRQGSPEAFFGQGTRLTVV.

The CDR3 loop reads CATSDLTSGVGQFF. As DNA, the CDR3 is TGTGCCACCAGTGACTTAACTAGCGGGGTAGGTCAGTTCTTC. The chain uses TRBV24-1 and TRBJ2-1; 10 nucleotides match TRBD2. CDR3 size: 14 residues. The V gene end was trimmed by 4 bases and the J gene end by 13 bases; junction bases not matched to a gene: 9. Germline values: CDR1 KGHDR, CDR2 SFDVKD.

The chain links TRBV4-2 to TRBJ1-1, with D perhaps TRBD1 (5 bases). Trimming removed 0 bases from V and 7 bases from J, with 15 bases in between. The CDR3 spans 15 residues. CDR1 is LGHNA and CDR2 is YNFKEQ in the germline V gene. CDR3 loop: CASSQDGGMGGEAFF. The CDR3 DNA is TGTGCCAGCAGCCAAGACGGGGGGATGGGGGGTGAAGCTTTCTTT.

This chain uses TRBV6-1 with TRBJ2-3; 8 nucleotides match TRBD2. Germline lookup yields CDR1 MNHNS and CDR2 SASEGT. The CDR3 runs 15 residues. V lost 2 bases to trimming and J lost 3 bases; unmatched junction nucleotides: 4. CDR3 loop: CASSERSGITDTQYF. Written as DNA, the CDR3 is TGTGCCAGCAGTGAACGTAGCGGGATTACAGATACGCAGTATTTT.

The chain is built from TRBV19 and TRBJ2-7; TRBD1 is a possible D gene (6 bases). Trimming took 4 bases from V and 0 from J, leaving 16 bases between them. The germline V gene encodes CDR1 LNHDA and CDR2 SQIVND (reference sequence). The CDR3 sequence is 16 residues long. CDR3 loop: CASSTPRGISSYEQYF. DNA for the CDR3: TGTGCCAGTAGTACGCCAAGGGGGATTAGCTCCTACGAGCAGTACTTC.

V is TRBV9 and J is TRBJ2-3, with TRBD1 identical over 8 bases. Trimming removed 2 bases from V and 0 bases from J; junction bases left unmatched: 2. This CDR3 is built from 15 residues. Germline CDR1 reads SGDLS; CDR2 reads YYNGEE. The CDR3 coding sequence is TGTGCCAGCAGCGTTACAGGGGGGAGCACAGATACGCAGTATTTT. The encoded protein is CASSVTGGSTDTQYF.

The chain links TRBV5-4 to TRBJ2-1; 10 nucleotides align to TRBD2. J was trimmed by 7 bases and V by 2 bases; bases with no gene match: 6. Germline V gives CDR1 SGHNT, CDR2 YYREEE (reference sequence). This CDR3 region has 15 residues. The CDR3 sequence is CASSLAGGPQNEQFF. CDR3 nucleotides: TGTGCCAGCAGCTTAGCGGGGGGGCCGCAGAATGAGCAGTTCTTC.

In its sample, this clone was seen once. The rearrangement joins TRBV3-1 (or the pseudogene TRBV3-2) to TRBJ1-6; 7 bases match TRBD1. J was trimmed by 7 bases and V by 2 bases; bases with no gene match: 2. The CDR3 has 14 amino acids. Germline CDR1 is LGHDT and CDR2 is YNNKEL (reference sequence). In nucleotides, the CDR3 is TGTGCCAGCAGCCAACGGACAGGAAATTCACCCCTCCACTTT. Amino acid sequence: CASSQRTGNSPLHF.

The CDR3 spells CASSQFADRDARQPQHF. DNA for the CDR3: TGCGCCAGCAGTCAATTCGCTGACAGGGACGCTCGGCAGCCCCAGCATTTT. The V and J genes are TRBV23-1 and TRBJ1-5; TRBD1 aligns across 7 bases. TRBV23-1 is labeled an ORF, and its function is uncertain. V lost 1 base to trimming and J lost 7 bases; unmatched junction nucleotides: 13. The CDR3 sequence is 17 residues long.

This chain joins TRBV2 and TRBJ1-1; D not certain. Trimming removed 7 bases from V and 2 bases from J, with 8 bases in between. Germline V lookup: CDR1 SNHLY, CDR2 FYNNEI. This CDR3 has 12 amino acids. The CDR3: CASTRTNTEAFF. CDR3 coding DNA: TGTGCCAGCACTAGGACTAACACTGAAGCTTTCTTT.

The gene calls are TRBV5-4 and TRBJ1-2; TRBD1 might be the D (5 bases). CDR1 and CDR2 from the germline V gene are SGHNT and YYREEE (reference sequence). The V gene lost 3 bases and the J gene lost 2 bases, with 11 bases spanning the gap. This CDR3 spans 14 amino acids. In nucleotides, the CDR3 is TGTGCCAGCAGCTCGGGACTGACGAACTATGGCTACACCTTC. It codes for CASSSGLTNYGYTF.

The gene calls are TRBV29-1 and TRBJ1-1; D uncertain. CDR3 length equals 12 residues. V was shortened by 3 bases and J by 4 bases, with 9 bases between the two germline ends. Per germline, CDR1 SQVTM and CDR2 ANQGSEA. The CDR3 reads CSVDFLSTEAFF. The DNA for the CDR3 is TGCAGCGTTGACTTTTTGAGCACTGAAGCTTTCTTT.

The chain carries TRBV20-1 and TRBJ2-1; 7 bases are shared with TRBD2. The CDR3 runs to 14 residues. The junction had 7 bases not matched to a gene; V was cut back by 3 bases and J by 5 bases. The germline gives CDR1 DFQATT, CDR2 SNEGSKA (reference sequence). The CDR3 nucleotides are TGCAGTGCTAGTCAACTAGCGAACAACAATGAGCAGTTCTTC. Amino acid sequence: CSASQLANNNEQFF.

The CDR3 nucleotides are TGTGCCAGTAGTATATCTTCGGGGTACAATGAGCAGTTCTTC. As protein: CASSISSGYNEQFF. The chain couples TRBV19 to TRBJ2-1; D might be TRBD2 (5 bases). CDR1 and CDR2 from the germline V gene are LNHDA and SQIVND (reference sequence). Trimming cost V 2 bases and J 4 bases, with 9 bases left between them. CDR3 size: 14 residues.

The rearrangement joins TRBV7-9 to TRBJ2-3, with no clear D. CDR1 and CDR2 from the germline V gene are SEHNR and FQNEAQ (reference sequence). The CDR3 runs to 14 residues. V shed 2 bases and J shed 0 bases, with 6 bases lying between them. The DNA of the CDR3 is TGTGCCAGCAGCTTAAGTACTAGCACAGATACGCAGTATTTT. It translates to CASSLSTSTDTQYF.

The chain recombines TRBV2 with TRBJ2-7, with D unclear. CDR1 and CDR2 (germline): SNHLY, FYNNEI. V was clipped by 6 bases and J by 3 bases, with 3 bases between them. The CDR3 is made up of 10 amino acids. The CDR3 nucleotides read TGTGCCAGCAGCATCTACGAGCAGTACTTC. It encodes CASSIYEQYF.

The gene calls are TRBV3-1 (or the pseudogene TRBV3-2) and TRBJ1-5, with D uncertain. Trimming left V 0 bases short and J 12 bases short, with 12 bases between. The CDR3 sequence is 13 residues long. Germline V lookup: CDR1 LGHDT, CDR2 YNNKEL (reference sequence). CDR3 loop: CASSQDWQASQHF. CDR3 DNA: TGTGCCAGCAGCCAAGATTGGCAGGCAAGCCAGCATTTT.

This clone was seen a single time. This chain connects TRBV18 to TRBJ2-3, with D tentatively TRBD2 (5 bases). The V and J ends lost 5 bases and 0 bases respectively, with 6 bases between them. Per germline, CDR1 KGHSH and CDR2 LQKENI. The CDR3 covers 13 residues. In nucleotides, the CDR3 is TGTGCCAGCTCAAGGGAGAGCACAGATACGCAGTATTTT. Encoded protein: CASSRESTDTQYF.

The chain uses TRBV5-1 and TRBJ2-3; 8 bases are a match to TRBD2. This CDR3 has 16 amino acids. Germline assignment: CDR1 SGHRS and CDR2 YFSETQ. J was trimmed by 1 base and V by 4 bases; bases with no gene match: 8. DNA of the CDR3: TGCGCCAGCAGCCGGGCGCGGGGGGCCGGCACAGATACGCAGTATTTT. Protein product: CASSRARGAGTDTQYF.

Turning to this clone: Other DNA sequences within the sample encode an identical CDR3. The V gene is TRBV7-3, the J gene TRBJ2-5, with TRBD1 matching 7 bases. CDR3 size: 15 residues. Germline CDR1 and CDR2: SGHTA and FQGTGA. The trim removed 0 bases at V and 5 bases at J, leaving 6 bases unmatched. The CDR3 region is CASSLTNGRGETQYF. The CDR3 region has the DNA TGTGCCAGCAGCTTAACTAACGGCAGGGGGGAGACCCAGTACTTC.

The rearrangement joins TRBV15 to TRBJ1-5; the D is unclear. The CDR3 consists of 17 residues. Germline V gives CDR1 LNHNV, CDR2 YYDKDF (reference sequence). V was cut by 0 bases and J by 6 bases, with 18 bases left in between. CDR3 sequence: CATSRERGYAGIQPQHF. CDR3 nucleotide sequence: TGTGCCACCAGCAGAGAAAGAGGGTACGCGGGGATTCAGCCCCAGCATTTT.

The J gene is TRBJ2-3, the V gene TRBV7-2; TRBD2 matches 9 bases. The germline V gene has CDR1 SGHTA and CDR2 FQGNSA. V lost 5 bases and J lost 4; bases outside the gene matches: 13. The CDR3 is made up of 17 amino acids. The CDR3 is CASSLTGTSFSSDTQYF. Here the CDR3 DNA reads TGTGCCAGCAGCCTAACTGGGACTAGCTTTTCGTCAGATACGCAGTATTTT.

The chain is built from TRBV5-1 and TRBJ1-6, with D possibly TRBD1 on 6 matching bases. The germline CDR1 and CDR2 sequences are SGHRS and YFSETQ. The CDR3 sequence is 19 residues long. V shed 0 bases and J shed 0 bases, with 16 bases lying between them. In DNA, the CDR3 is TGCGCCAGCAGCTTGGACAGGGTGACCGTCGGCTCCTATAATTCACCCCTCCACTTT. Protein product: CASSLDRVTVGSYNSPLHF.

The chain combines TRBV5-8 with TRBJ2-3, with D perhaps TRBD2 (6 bases). The CDR3 is 15 residues long. CDR1 SGHTS and CDR2 YDEGEE come from the germline V gene. Trimming removed 4 bases from V and 1 base from J, with 13 bases in between. For the CDR3, the DNA is TGTGCCAGCAGCCGCCCCGGGAGAGGCACAGATACGCAGTATTTT. Its protein is CASSRPGRGTDTQYF.

This chain joins TRBV3-1 (or the pseudogene TRBV3-2) and TRBJ1-2; TRBD1 matches 8 bases. The CDR3 runs to 15 residues. From germline, CDR1 is LGHDT and CDR2 YNNKEL (reference sequence). The junction had 6 bases not matched to a gene; V was cut back by 5 bases and J by 1 base. This CDR3 reads CASSSRDRINYGYTF. The DNA for the CDR3 is TGTGCCAGCAGCTCCCGGGACAGGATTAACTATGGCTACACCTTC.

This clone was observed a few times. The chain carries TRBV18 and TRBJ1-1; D gene uncertain. CDR3 length: 13 amino acids. Deletions cut 3 bases from V and 5 bases from J, with 10 bases between. Looked up from germline, CDR1 is KGHSH and CDR2 is LQKENI. Here the CDR3 DNA reads TGTGCCAGCTCACCCTTGGGCGGGACTGAAGCTTTCTTT. This translates into CASSPLGGTEAFF.